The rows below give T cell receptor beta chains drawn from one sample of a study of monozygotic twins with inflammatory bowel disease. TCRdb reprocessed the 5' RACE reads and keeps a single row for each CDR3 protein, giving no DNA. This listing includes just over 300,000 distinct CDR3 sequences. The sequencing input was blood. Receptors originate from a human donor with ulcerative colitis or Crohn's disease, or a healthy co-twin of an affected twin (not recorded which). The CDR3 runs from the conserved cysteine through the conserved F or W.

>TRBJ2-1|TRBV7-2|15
CASSYSGGSWGEQFF
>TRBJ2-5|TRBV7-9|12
CASSRDVVFQYF
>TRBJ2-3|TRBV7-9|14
CASSPVNLADTQYF
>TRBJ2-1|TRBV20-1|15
CSAGSGSRNSNEQFF
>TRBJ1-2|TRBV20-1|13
CSASPTLNYGYTF
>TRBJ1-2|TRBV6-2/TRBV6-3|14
CASSYLQMVYGYTF
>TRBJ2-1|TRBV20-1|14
CSARRGGRVGEQFF
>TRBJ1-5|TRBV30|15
CAWSFMGQGTQPQHF
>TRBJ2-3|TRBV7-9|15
CASSLAEGRTDTQYF
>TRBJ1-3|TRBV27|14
CASRTGTDPHTIYF
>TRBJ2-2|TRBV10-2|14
CASRWGQGTGELFF
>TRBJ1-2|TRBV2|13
CASSDSQPYGYTF
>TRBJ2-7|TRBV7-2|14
CASSQRTGNYEQYF
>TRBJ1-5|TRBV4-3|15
CASSQDEGVSQPQHF
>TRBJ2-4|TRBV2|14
CASRKNLAKNIQYF
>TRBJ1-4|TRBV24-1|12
CATSDALEKLFF
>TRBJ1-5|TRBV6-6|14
CASSYPGLGQPQHF
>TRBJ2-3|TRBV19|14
CASATSGTWNTQYF
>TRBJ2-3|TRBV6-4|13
CASSEGSTDTQYF
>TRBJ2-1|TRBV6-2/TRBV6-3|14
CASQGARRGNEQFF
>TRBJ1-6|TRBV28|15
CASSEGLRNNSPLHF
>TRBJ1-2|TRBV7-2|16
CASSLGWGQTNYGYTF
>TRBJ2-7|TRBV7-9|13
CASSPQIGGEQYF
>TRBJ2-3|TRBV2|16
CASRQQGGFRTDTQYF
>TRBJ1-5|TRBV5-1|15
CASSLGQNSNQPQHF
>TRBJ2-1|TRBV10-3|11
CAIQGDNEQFF
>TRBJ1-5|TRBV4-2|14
CASSQDVGDRPQHF
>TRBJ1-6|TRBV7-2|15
CASSQDRVGNSPLHF
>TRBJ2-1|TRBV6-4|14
CASSELGGRGEQFF
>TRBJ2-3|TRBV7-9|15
CASSPLRLASDTQYF
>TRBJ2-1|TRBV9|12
CASSVVGDEQFF
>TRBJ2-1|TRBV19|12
CATKDRGNEQFF
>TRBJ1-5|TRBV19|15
CASSMGGQGDQPQHF
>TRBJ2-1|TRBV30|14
CACELAGGGIEQFF
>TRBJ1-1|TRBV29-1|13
CSVGTELNTEAFF
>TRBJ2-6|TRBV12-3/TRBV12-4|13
CASSFSGANVLTF
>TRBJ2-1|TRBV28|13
CASLGAGVNEQFF
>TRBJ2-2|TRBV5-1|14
CASRPDRGGGELFF
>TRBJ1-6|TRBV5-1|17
CASSLGDRSSYNSPLHF
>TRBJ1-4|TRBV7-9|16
CASSLERLSTNEKLFF